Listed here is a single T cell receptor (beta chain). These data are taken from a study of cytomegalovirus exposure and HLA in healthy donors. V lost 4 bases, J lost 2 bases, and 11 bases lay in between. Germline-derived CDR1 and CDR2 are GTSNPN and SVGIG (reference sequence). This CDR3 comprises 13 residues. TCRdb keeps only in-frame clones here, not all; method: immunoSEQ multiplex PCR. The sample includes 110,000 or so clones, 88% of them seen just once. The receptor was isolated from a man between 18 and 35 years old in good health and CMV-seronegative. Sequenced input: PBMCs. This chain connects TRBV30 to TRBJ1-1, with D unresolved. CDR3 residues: CAWKLRRNTEAFF. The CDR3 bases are TGTGCCTGGAAACTGAGGCGCAACACTGAAGCTTTCTTT.